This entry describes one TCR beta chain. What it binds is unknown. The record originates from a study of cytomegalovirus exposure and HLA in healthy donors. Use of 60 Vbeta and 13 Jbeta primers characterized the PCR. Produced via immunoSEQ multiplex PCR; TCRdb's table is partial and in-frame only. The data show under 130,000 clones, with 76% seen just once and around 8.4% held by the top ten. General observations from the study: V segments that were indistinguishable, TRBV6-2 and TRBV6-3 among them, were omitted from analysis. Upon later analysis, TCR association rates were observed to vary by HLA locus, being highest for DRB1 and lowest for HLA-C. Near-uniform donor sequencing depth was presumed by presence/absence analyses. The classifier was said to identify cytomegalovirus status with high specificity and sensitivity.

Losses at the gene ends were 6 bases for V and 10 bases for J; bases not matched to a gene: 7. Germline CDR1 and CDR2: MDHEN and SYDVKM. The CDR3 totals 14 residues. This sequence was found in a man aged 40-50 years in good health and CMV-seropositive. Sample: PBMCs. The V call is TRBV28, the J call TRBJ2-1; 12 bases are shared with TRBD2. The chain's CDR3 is CASSLLAGGLEQFF. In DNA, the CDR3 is TGTGCCAGCAGCCTACTAGCGGGGGGCCTAGAGCAGTTCTTC.